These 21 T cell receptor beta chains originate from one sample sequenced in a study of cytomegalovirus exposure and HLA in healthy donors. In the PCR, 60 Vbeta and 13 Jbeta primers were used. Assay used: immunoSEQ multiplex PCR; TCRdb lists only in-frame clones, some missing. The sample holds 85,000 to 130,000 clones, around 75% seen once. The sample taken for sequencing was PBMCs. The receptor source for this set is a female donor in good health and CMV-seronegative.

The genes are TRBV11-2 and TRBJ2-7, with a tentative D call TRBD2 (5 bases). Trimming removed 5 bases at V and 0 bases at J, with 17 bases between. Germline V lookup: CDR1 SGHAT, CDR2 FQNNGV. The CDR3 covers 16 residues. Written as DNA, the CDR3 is TGTGCCAGCAGCGGAATCCGGACGGGGAGCTCCTACGAGCAGTACTTC. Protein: CASSGIRTGSSYEQYF.

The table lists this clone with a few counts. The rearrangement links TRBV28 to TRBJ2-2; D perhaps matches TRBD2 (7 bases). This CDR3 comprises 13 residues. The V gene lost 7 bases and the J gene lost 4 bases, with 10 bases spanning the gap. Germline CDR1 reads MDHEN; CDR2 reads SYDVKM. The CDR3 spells CASKRGGTGELFF. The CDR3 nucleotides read TGTGCCAGCAAGAGGGGGGGCACCGGGGAGCTGTTTTTT.

CDR3 nucleotides: TGTGCCAGCAGTTTAGCGGTCTCCTACAATGAGCAGTTCTTC. Protein sequence: CASSLAVSYNEQFF. The chain joins TRBV27 to TRBJ2-1, with no clear D. V lost 2 bases and J lost 0, with 5 bases in between. The length of the CDR3 is 14 residues. The germline CDR1 and CDR2 sequences are MNHEY and SMNVEV (reference sequence).

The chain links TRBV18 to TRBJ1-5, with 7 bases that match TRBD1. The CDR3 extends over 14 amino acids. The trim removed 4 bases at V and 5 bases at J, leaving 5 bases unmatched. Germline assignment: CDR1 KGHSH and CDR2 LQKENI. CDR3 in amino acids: CASSRTGGDQPQHF. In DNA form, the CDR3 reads TGTGCCAGCTCACGGACAGGAGGGGATCAGCCCCAGCATTTT.

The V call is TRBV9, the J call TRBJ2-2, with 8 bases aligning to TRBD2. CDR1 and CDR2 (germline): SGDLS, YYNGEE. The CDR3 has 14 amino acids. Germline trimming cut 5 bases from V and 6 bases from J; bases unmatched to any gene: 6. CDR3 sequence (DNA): TGTGCCAGCAGTCCGAGGACTAGCCCCGGGGAGCTGTTTTTT. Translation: CASSPRTSPGELFF.

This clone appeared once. CDR3 in amino acids: CASSPRGGRYNEQFF. The CDR3 nucleotides are TGTGCCAGCAGCCCGCGGGGCGGGAGGTACAATGAGCAGTTCTTC. The chain employs TRBV7-3 and TRBJ2-1; 8 bases match TRBD2. With 5 bases clipped from V and 4 bases from J, the junction kept 7 bases outside the gene matches. Germline-derived CDR1 and CDR2 are SGHTA and FQGTGA. The CDR3 contains 15 residues.

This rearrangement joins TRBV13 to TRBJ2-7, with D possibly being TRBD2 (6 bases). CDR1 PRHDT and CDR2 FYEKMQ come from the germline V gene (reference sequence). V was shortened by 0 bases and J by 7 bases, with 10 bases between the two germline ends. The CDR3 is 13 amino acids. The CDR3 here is CASSLGGGVEQYF. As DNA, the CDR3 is TGTGCCAGCAGCTTAGGGGGAGGAGTTGAGCAGTACTTC.

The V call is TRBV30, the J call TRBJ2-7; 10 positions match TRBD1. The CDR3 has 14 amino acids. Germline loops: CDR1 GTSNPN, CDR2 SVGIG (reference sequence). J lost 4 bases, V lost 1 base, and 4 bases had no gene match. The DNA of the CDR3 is TGTGCCTGGAGTGGGACAGGGGGTTATTACGAGCAGTACTTC. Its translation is CAWSGTGGYYEQYF. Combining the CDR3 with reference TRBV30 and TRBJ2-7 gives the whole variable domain SQTIHQWPATLVQPVGSPLSLECTVEGTSNPNLYWYRQAAGRGLQLLFYSVGIGQISSEVPQNLSASRPQDRQFILSSKKLLLSDSGFYLCAWSGTGGYYEQYFGPGTRLTVT.

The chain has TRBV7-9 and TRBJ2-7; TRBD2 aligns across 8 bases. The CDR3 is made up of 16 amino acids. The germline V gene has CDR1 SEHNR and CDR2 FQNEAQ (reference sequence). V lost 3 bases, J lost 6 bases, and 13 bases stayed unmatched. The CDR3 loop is CASSFSLSGKYGEQYF. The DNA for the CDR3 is TGTGCCAGCAGCTTCTCCCTTAGCGGGAAATACGGCGAGCAGTACTTC.

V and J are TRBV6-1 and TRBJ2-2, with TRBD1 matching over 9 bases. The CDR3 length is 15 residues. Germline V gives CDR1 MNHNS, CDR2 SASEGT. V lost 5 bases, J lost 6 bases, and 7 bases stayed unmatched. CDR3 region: CASSRDRVGSGELFF. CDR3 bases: TGTGCCAGCAGTCGGGACAGGGTAGGATCCGGGGAGCTGTTTTTT.

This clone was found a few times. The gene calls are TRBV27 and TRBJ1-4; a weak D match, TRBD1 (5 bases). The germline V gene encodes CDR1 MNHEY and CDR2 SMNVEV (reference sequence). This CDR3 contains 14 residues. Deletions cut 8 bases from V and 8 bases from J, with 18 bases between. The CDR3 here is CASGNDSLSEKLFF. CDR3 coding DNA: TGTGCCAGCGGGAACGACAGCTTGAGCGAAAAACTGTTTTTT.

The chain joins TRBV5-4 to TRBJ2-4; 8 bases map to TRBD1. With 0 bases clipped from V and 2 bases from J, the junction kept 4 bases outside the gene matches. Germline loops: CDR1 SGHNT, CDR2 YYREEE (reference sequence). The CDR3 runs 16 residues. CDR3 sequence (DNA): TGTGCCAGCAGCTTGGTGTCAGGGGGCCCCAAAAACATTCAGTACTTC. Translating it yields CASSLVSGGPKNIQYF.

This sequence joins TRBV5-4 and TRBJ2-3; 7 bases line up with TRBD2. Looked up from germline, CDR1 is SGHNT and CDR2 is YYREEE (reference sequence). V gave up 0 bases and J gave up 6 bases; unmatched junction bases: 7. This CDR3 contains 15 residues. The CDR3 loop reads CASSLVSGLQDTQYF. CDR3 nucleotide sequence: TGTGCCAGCAGCTTGGTTAGCGGGCTCCAGGATACGCAGTATTTT.

CDR3: CASSEDRVNTEAFF. Here the CDR3 DNA reads TGTGCCAGCAGTGAGGACAGAGTGAACACTGAAGCTTTCTTT. The gene calls are TRBV6-5 and TRBJ1-1; perhaps TRBD1 as D (6 bases). Looked up from germline, CDR1 is MNHEY and CDR2 is SVGAGI. Trimming took 5 bases from V and 0 from J, leaving 10 bases between them. CDR3 length equals 14 residues.

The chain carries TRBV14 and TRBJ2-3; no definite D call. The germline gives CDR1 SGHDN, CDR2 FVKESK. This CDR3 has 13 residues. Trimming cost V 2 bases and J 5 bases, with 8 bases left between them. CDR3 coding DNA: TGTGCCAGCAGCCAACTTAGTGTAGATACGCAGTATTTT. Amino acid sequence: CASSQLSVDTQYF. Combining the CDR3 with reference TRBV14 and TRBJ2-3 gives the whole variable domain EAGVTQFPSHSVIEKGQTVTLRCDPISGHDNLYWYRRVMGKEIKFLLHFVKESKQDESGMPNNRFLAERTGGTYSTLKVQPAELEDSGVYFCASSQLSVDTQYFGPGTRLTVL.

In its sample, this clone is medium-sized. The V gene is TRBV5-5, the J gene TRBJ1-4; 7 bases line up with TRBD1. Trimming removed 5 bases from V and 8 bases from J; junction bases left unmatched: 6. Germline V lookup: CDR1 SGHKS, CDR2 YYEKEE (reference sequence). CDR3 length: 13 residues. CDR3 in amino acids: CASREGQNEKLFF. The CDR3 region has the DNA TGTGCCAGCAGGGAGGGACAGAACGAAAAACTGTTTTTT.

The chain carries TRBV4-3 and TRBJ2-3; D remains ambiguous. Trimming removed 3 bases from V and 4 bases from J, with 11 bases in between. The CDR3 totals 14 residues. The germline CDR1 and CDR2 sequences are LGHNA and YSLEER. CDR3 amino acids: CASSQALGADTQYF. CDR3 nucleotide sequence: TGCGCCAGCAGCCAGGCGCTAGGAGCAGATACGCAGTATTTT.

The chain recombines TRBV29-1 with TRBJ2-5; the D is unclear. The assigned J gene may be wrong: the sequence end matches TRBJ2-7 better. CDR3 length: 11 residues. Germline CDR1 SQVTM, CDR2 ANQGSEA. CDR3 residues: CSVNSDYEQYF. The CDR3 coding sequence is TGCAGCGTTAATTCAGACTACGAGCAGTACTTC.

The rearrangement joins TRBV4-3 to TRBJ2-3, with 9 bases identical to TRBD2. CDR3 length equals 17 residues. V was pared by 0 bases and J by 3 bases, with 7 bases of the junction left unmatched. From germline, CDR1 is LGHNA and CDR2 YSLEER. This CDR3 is CASSQDLVLAGTDTQYF. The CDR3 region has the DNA TGCGCCAGCAGCCAAGACCTGGTGCTAGCGGGGACAGATACGCAGTATTTT.

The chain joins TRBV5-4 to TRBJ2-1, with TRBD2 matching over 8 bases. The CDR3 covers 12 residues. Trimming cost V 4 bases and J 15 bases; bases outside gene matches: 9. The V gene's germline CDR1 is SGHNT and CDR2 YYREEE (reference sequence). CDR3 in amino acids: CASSTGGPFLFF. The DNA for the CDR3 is TGTGCCAGCAGCACGGGAGGGCCTTTCTTGTTCTTC.

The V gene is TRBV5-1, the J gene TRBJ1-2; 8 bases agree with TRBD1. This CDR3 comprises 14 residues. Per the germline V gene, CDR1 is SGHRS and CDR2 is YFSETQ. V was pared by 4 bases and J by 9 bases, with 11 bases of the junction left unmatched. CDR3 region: CASSVEGTGLSYTF. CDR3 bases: TGCGCCAGCAGCGTGGAAGGGACAGGCCTAAGCTACACCTTC. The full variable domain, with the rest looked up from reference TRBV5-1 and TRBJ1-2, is KAGVTQTPRYLIKTRGQQVTLSCSPISGHRSVSWYQQTPGQGLQFLFEYFSETQRNKGNFPGRFSGRQFSNSRSEMNVSTLELGDSALYLCASSVEGTGLSYTFGSGTRLTVV.